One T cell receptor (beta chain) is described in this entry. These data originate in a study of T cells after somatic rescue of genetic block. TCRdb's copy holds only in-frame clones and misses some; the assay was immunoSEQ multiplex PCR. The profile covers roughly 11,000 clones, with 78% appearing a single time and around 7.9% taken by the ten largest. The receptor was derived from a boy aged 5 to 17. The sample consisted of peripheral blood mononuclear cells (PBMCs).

CDR3: CASSYSGAGQETQYF. The CDR3 DNA sequence: TGCGCCAGCAGCTACAGCGGAGCCGGCCAAGAGACCCAGTACTTC. The chain employs TRBV5-1 and TRBJ2-5; D is possibly TRBD2 (5 bases). V was cut by 3 bases and J by 1 base, with 13 bases left in between. There are 15 residues in the CDR3. CDR1 and CDR2 (germline): SGHRS, YFSETQ.